This TCR beta chain was observed in a study of CD4 T cells in relation to SARS-CoV-2 and coronaviruses. At the level of the study: Two subjects were Hispanic; patients were roughly 8 males and a few females.

The V and J ends lost 3 bases and 7 bases respectively, with 4 bases between them. Per germline, CDR1 MDHEN and CDR2 SYDVKM. The CDR3 covers 11 residues. This clone was recorded once. The antigen is unknown. The data were produced by immunoSEQ multiplex PCR, yet TCRdb's version contains in-frame clones alone and is incomplete. The sample holds about 43,000 clones; over 70% are singletons and the top ten take more than 1.4%. Sorted naive or memory CD4+ cells met CEF peptides for approximately nine days. The clonotype comes from an adult with COVID-19. Material: naive CD4+ T cells from PBMCs, cultured in vitro. Subset indicated: naive CD4+ T cells isolated by negative enrichment. The chain couples TRBV28 to TRBJ1-5; no reliable D call. In DNA form, the CDR3 reads TGTGCCAGCAGTTTCCGCCAGCCCCAGCATTTT. It specifies CASSFRQPQHF.